The 24 T cell receptor beta chains reported below all come from one sample, sequenced in a study of cytotoxic CD8 clonotypes in ibrutinib-treated CLL. The method was immunoSEQ multiplex PCR; TCRdb's version includes in-frame clones alone and lacks a portion of them. This sample has 110,000 to 150,000 clones, with 60% to 85% found just once. Specimen: PBMCs, collected after 12 months of ibrutinib treatment. These receptors all come from a human donor with chronic lymphocytic leukemia.

The table lists this clone with a few counts. The J gene is TRBJ2-1, the V gene TRBV5-1; 10 bases match TRBD2. V lost 4 bases, J lost 8 bases, and 9 bases stayed unmatched. The V gene's germline CDR1 is SGHRS and CDR2 YFSETQ. This CDR3 spans 15 amino acids. Here the CDR3 reads CASSNPAGGVDEQFF. In nucleotides, the CDR3 is TGCGCCAGCAGCAACCCAGCGGGAGGGGTCGATGAGCAGTTCTTC.

This chain joins TRBV13 and TRBJ2-3, with TRBD2 matching 10 bases. V lost 3 bases to trimming and J lost 6 bases; unmatched junction nucleotides: 9. CDR3 length: 16 amino acids. In germline, CDR1 is PRHDT, CDR2 FYEKMQ (reference sequence). CDR3 in amino acids: CASSFRLAGERDTQYF. The CDR3 DNA reads TGTGCCAGCAGCTTTAGGCTAGCGGGGGAGCGTGATACGCAGTATTTT.

This clone was picked up a small number of times. V is TRBV4-1 and J is TRBJ2-5; 10 bases align to TRBD2. This CDR3 contains 16 residues. Germline-derived CDR1 and CDR2 are MGHRA and YSYEKL. After removal of 4 bases from V and 2 bases from J, the junction contained 7 bases not matched to a gene. Written as DNA, the CDR3 is TGCGCCAGCAGCCCCGGGACTAGCGCCACACAAGAGACCCAGTACTTC. This translates into CASSPGTSATQETQYF.

The chain employs TRBV9 and TRBJ1-2, with D hard to call. Germline CDR1 is SGDLS and CDR2 is YYNGEE. The ends were cut back, 0 bases at V and 4 bases at J, with 16 bases in the middle. The CDR3 sequence is 16 residues long. In nucleotides, the CDR3 is TGTGCCAGCAGCGTAGGGGCAGAGAGGAATGTCTATGGCTACACCTTC. Translated, it gives CASSVGAERNVYGYTF.

The rearrangement uses TRBV28 and TRBJ2-7; D tentatively fits TRBD1 or TRBD2 (6 bases each). Trimming shortened V by 2 bases and J by 3 bases, and 17 bases separated the two germline ends. CDR1 is MDHEN and CDR2 is SYDVKM in the germline V gene. This CDR3 has 16 residues. The CDR3 DNA reads as TGTGCCAGCAGTTTAATTGGGGGCGGAGGGGACTACGAGCAGTACTTC. Its translation: CASSLIGGGGDYEQYF. Drawing the rest from reference TRBV28 and TRBJ2-7, the complete variable domain is DVKVTQSSRYLVKRTGEKVFLECVQDMDHENMFWYRQDPGLGLRLIYFSYDVKMKEKGDIPEGYSVSREKKERFSLILESASTNQTSMYLCASSLIGGGGDYEQYFGPGTRLTVT.

The rearrangement joins TRBV7-9 to TRBJ1-5; no definite D call. Germline V gene data show CDR1 as SEHNR and CDR2 as FQNEAQ (reference sequence). CDR3 length: 13 amino acids. The V end lost 4 bases, the J end lost 5 bases, and 9 bases lay between the germline ends. The CDR3 coding sequence is TGTGCCAGCAGCTCTAGCGGCGATCAGCCCCAGCATTTT. This codes for CASSSSGDQPQHF.

This clone was recorded a few times. The chain is built from TRBV2 and TRBJ1-3, with a possible D match to TRBD1 (5 bases). From germline, CDR1 is SNHLY and CDR2 FYNNEI. V lost 11 bases to trimming and J lost 2 bases, with 16 bases between them. The CDR3 is 14 residues long. The CDR3 DNA sequence: TGTGCCGGGCGGGCAGGGTTCACTGGAAACACCATATATTTT. As protein: CAGRAGFTGNTIYF.

The J gene is TRBJ1-1, the V gene TRBV5-1; D call uncertain. Germline CDR1 and CDR2: SGHRS and YFSETQ. Between the trimmed V and J ends, which lost 5 bases and 5 bases, there was a span of 16 bases. This CDR3 has 14 amino acids. CDR3 amino acids: CASSPSNEGTEAFF. CDR3 bases: TGCGCCAGCAGTCCCAGTAATGAAGGGACTGAAGCTTTCTTT.

V and J are TRBV27 and TRBJ1-5, with no clear D. Germline CDR1 is MNHEY and CDR2 is SMNVEV (reference sequence). Trimming cost V 6 bases and J 2 bases, with 8 bases left between them. This CDR3 is 13 amino acids long. The CDR3 is CASSPGGNQPQHF. Here the CDR3 DNA reads TGTGCCAGCAGCCCTGGGGGCAATCAGCCCCAGCATTTT.

This clone has only a few counts. The chain combines TRBV5-4 with TRBJ2-5, with D possibly being TRBD1 (5 bases). The CDR3 contains 14 residues. V was pared by 2 bases and J by 1 base, with 9 bases between. Germline CDR1 is SGHNT and CDR2 is YYREEE (reference sequence). DNA for the CDR3: TGTGCCAGCAGCTTTCAGGGTGGCCAAGAGACCCAGTACTTC. Protein sequence: CASSFQGGQETQYF.

The rearrangement uses TRBV19 and TRBJ2-3, with unresolved D. This CDR3 region has 11 residues. Germline V gene lookup returns CDR1 LNHDA and CDR2 SQIVND (reference sequence). Trimming cost V 4 bases and J 4 bases, with 3 bases left between them. As DNA, the CDR3 is TGTGCCAGTAGTAGCGCAGATACGCAGTATTTT. It yields the protein CASSSADTQYF.

The V gene is TRBV13, the J gene TRBJ2-1, with a possible D match to TRBD1 (5 bases). Trimming left V 4 bases short and J 10 bases short, with 14 bases between. This CDR3 is 13 amino acids long. Germline loops: CDR1 PRHDT, CDR2 FYEKMQ (reference sequence). The CDR3 loop reads CASSSQGPYEQFF. The CDR3 bases are TGTGCCAGCAGCTCCCAGGGCCCTTACGAGCAGTTCTTC. Full variable domain (missing parts from reference TRBV13 and TRBJ2-1): AAGVIQSPRHLIKEKRETATLKCYPIPRHDTVYWYQQGPGQDPQFLISFYEKMQSDKGSIPDRFSAQQFSDYHSELNMSSLELGDSALYFCASSSQGPYEQFFGPGTRLTVL.

The rearrangement uses TRBV25-1 and TRBJ1-1; 7 nucleotides align to TRBD1. CDR3 length: 13 amino acids. With 7 bases clipped from V and 8 bases from J, the junction kept 10 bases outside the gene matches. CDR1 is MGHDK and CDR2 is SYGVNS in the germline V gene. CDR3 bases: TGTGCCAGCACGCGGGGACAGTTTGAAGAAGCTTTCTTT. Translated, it gives CASTRGQFEEAFF.

The chain joins TRBV30 to TRBJ2-7; D unresolved. V gave up 7 bases and J gave up 0 bases, with 10 bases separating them. The CDR3 spans 12 residues. Germline CDR1 reads GTSNPN; CDR2 reads SVGIG (reference sequence). DNA for the CDR3: TGTGCCTCTTCGGATTACTCCTACGAGCAGTACTTC. This translates into CASSDYSYEQYF.

The rearrangement uses TRBV2 and TRBJ1-2, with a weak D call TRBD1 (6 bases). Germline CDR1 reads SNHLY; CDR2 reads FYNNEI. CDR3 length equals 14 residues. V lost 3 bases and J 6 bases, leaving 14 bases between the germline ends. CDR3 sequence (DNA): TGTGCCAGCAGTGATAGGGGGGTGGGTGATGGCTACACCTTC. Translated, it gives CASSDRGVGDGYTF. The variable domain in full, with the rest retrieved from reference TRBV2 and TRBJ1-2, is EPEVTQTPSHQVTQMGQEVILRCVPISNHLYFYWYRQILGQKVEFLVSFYNNEISEKSEIFDDQFSVERPDGSNFTLKIRSTKLEDSAMYFCASSDRGVGDGYTFGSGTRLTVV.

The chain is built from TRBV9 and TRBJ2-7; no definite D call. Trimming took 0 bases from V and 4 from J, leaving 11 bases between them. Germline CDR1 reads SGDLS; CDR2 reads YYNGEE. CDR3 size: 14 residues. Written as DNA, the CDR3 is TGTGCCAGCAGCGTAGGGTTAACCTCTTACGAGCAGTACTTC. It yields the protein CASSVGLTSYEQYF.

The V and J genes are TRBV19 and TRBJ2-3; possibly TRBD1 or TRBD2 for D (5 bases each). The germline V gene has CDR1 LNHDA and CDR2 SQIVND (reference sequence). CDR3 size: 15 residues. V was shortened by 1 base and J by 5 bases, with 13 bases between the two germline ends. This chain's CDR3 is CASSIGRDHIDTQYF. Written as DNA, the CDR3 is TGTGCCAGTAGTATAGGCAGGGACCACATAGATACGCAGTATTTT.

The gene calls are TRBV11-2 and TRBJ2-7; the D is unclear. Germline lookup yields CDR1 SGHAT and CDR2 FQNNGV. V lost 6 bases and J lost 4, with 10 bases in between. The CDR3 covers 12 residues. The DNA of the CDR3 is TGTGCCAGCAGAGGAATCAAGTACGAGCAGTACTTC. Translated, it gives CASRGIKYEQYF.

The chain uses TRBV5-5 and TRBJ1-5, with D perhaps TRBD1 (5 bases). CDR1 is SGHKS, CDR2 YYEKEE, per germline (reference sequence). This CDR3 is built from 13 residues. V gave up 4 bases and J gave up 1 base, with 6 bases separating them. Here the CDR3 reads CASSRDSNQPQHF. CDR3 nucleotides: TGTGCCAGCAGCCGGGACAGCAATCAGCCCCAGCATTTT.

The rearrangement joins TRBV4-3 to TRBJ1-2, with D maybe TRBD1 (6 bases). V shed 1 base and J shed 0 bases, with 15 bases lying between them. CDR1 and CDR2 (germline): LGHNA, YSLEER. The CDR3 runs 17 residues. The CDR3 nucleotides read TGCGCCAGCAGCCAAGCCCGGGGGGACACATCTAACTATGGCTACACCTTC. It translates to CASSQARGDTSNYGYTF.

This clone showed up just a few times. V gene TRBV6-5 combines with J gene TRBJ1-6; D is unclear. Germline CDR1 reads MNHEY; CDR2 reads SVGAGI. Trimming pared 6 bases from V and 3 bases from J, leaving 12 bases between. The CDR3 totals 15 residues. The DNA of the CDR3 is TGTGCCAGCAGGGGAAGGCAGTTCTATAATTCACCCCTCCACTTT. This translates into CASRGRQFYNSPLHF.

V is TRBV30 and J is TRBJ2-7, with 7 nucleotides matching TRBD1. The CDR3 runs 14 residues. After removal of 4 bases from V and 0 bases from J, the junction contained 6 bases not matched to a gene. Germline values: CDR1 GTSNPN, CDR2 SVGIG (reference sequence). DNA of the CDR3: TGTGCCTGGACCCCGGGGACAGTCTCCTACGAGCAGTACTTC. It encodes CAWTPGTVSYEQYF.

The CDR3 is CASSLRWTGTDTQYF. The CDR3 DNA sequence: TGTGCCAGCAGCCTAAGATGGACGGGGACCGATACGCAGTATTTT. The J gene is TRBJ2-3, the V gene TRBV7-2; D possibly matches TRBD1 or TRBD2 (5 bases each). The V gene's germline CDR1 is SGHTA and CDR2 FQGNSA. V was shortened by 5 bases and J by 6 bases, with 18 bases between the two germline ends. The CDR3 loop spans 15 amino acids.

The J gene is TRBJ2-1, the V gene TRBV29-1; 7 positions match TRBD1. CDR3 length equals 14 residues. Germline V gene data show CDR1 as SQVTM and CDR2 as ANQGSEA. The V gene end was trimmed by 7 bases and the J gene end by 4 bases; junction bases not matched to a gene: 10. The CDR3 is CSADTGEWYNEQFF. CDR3 nucleotides: TGCAGCGCGGATACAGGGGAATGGTACAATGAGCAGTTCTTC.